Described below is a single TCR beta chain sequence and its context. Only in-frame clones appear in the TCRdb table, and some are missing; sequencing was by immunoSEQ multiplex PCR. The sample has nearly 300,000 clones; around 89% are singletons. The data originate from a study of blood T cell repertoires in COVID-19. About the research overall: From T cells, B-cell-depleted T cells, or PBMCs came the material, which was cDNA or gDNA.

J lost 4 bases, V lost 3 bases, and 3 bases had no gene match. The germline V gene has CDR1 LNHDA and CDR2 SQIVND (reference sequence). This CDR3 comprises 14 residues. J is TRBJ1-5 and V is TRBV19; 7 nucleotides match TRBD1. This receptor was obtained from a woman in her thirties who had recovered from COVID-19. Sequencing used peripheral blood. CDR3 in DNA: TGTGCCAGTAGTATTCCACAGGGGAATCAGCCCCAGCATTTT. It yields the protein CASSIPQGNQPQHF.